The clone carrying this TCR beta chain was observed a handful of times. Its antigen remains unidentified. The same CDR3 is also encoded by other DNA sequences in this sample. The CDR3 spans 17 residues. CDR1 is SGDLS, CDR2 YYNGEE, per germline. Losses at the gene ends were 0 bases for V and 5 bases for J; bases not matched to a gene: 7. These data originate in a study of OX40 agonist ivuxolimab in advanced cancers. Study outcomes and limitations: CD8+ T cells (on average) carried more expanded clones than CD4+ T cells.

The data were produced by immunoSEQ multiplex PCR, yet TCRdb's version contains in-frame clones alone and is incomplete. Seen here are approximately 25,000 clones, roughly 80% observed once, and the top ten hold roughly 13%. The source was CD4+ or CD8+ T cells sorted from blood, collected in a trial of the OX40 agonist ivuxolimab. This chain uses TRBV9 with TRBJ2-5; 13 nucleotides match TRBD2. The receptor was derived from an adult with an advanced solid tumor such as melanoma, head and neck, liver or kidney cancer. In nucleotides, the CDR3 is TGTGCCAGCAGCGTAGGCACTAGCGGGGGGGCCGGGGAGACCCAGTACTTC. This sequence encodes CASSVGTSGGAGETQYF. The full variable domain, rest sourced from reference TRBV9 and TRBJ2-5, is DSGVTQTPKHLITATGQRVTLRCSPRSGDLSVYWYQQSLDQGLQFLIQYYNGEERAKGNILERFSAQQFPDLHSELNLSSLELGDSALYFCASSVGTSGGAGETQYFGPGTRLLVL.